A selection of T cell receptor beta chains follows, all from one sample in a study of long-term antiretroviral therapy in people with HIV. This table comes from immunoSEQ multiplex PCR, and its TCRdb copy is limited to in-frame clones, with some not included. The table records over 30,000 clones, roughly 80% of them present only once. Material: unsorted PBMCs, obtained 1.9 years after starting antiretroviral therapy. The receptors were gathered from a young man with HIV. Each CDR3 is given with its conserved first and last residue. The D gene is left open where the match is weak. Clone size appears in some rows only: once, few, many, or a class for an expanded clone.

>NA|TRBJ1-5|NA|TRBV6-1
CASSWTVNQPQHF
TGTGCCAGCAGTTGGACGGTAAATCAGCCCCAGCATTTT
>once|TRBJ1-2|NA|TRBV7-8
CASSLALDAVEGYTF
TGTGCCAGCAGCTTAGCCCTGGACGCGGTAGAGGGCTACACCTTC
>NA|TRBJ1-6|TRBD1|TRBV28
CASSSAGDSYPLSPLHF
TGTGCCAGCAGTTCGGCGGGGGACAGTTACCCACTATCACCCCTCCACTTT
>NA|TRBJ2-3|NA|TRBV25-1
CASPAGAGDTQYF
TGTGCCAGCCCCGCCGGGGCGGGAGATACGCAGTATTTT
>NA|TRBJ2-3|TRBD2|TRBV13
CASSCVGTSGGESYTDTQYF
TGTGCCAGCAGCTGCGTGGGGACTAGCGGGGGGGAGTCCTACACAGATACGCAGTATTTT
>NA|TRBJ2-1|TRBD1|TRBV2
CASSDLGQGEYDEQFF
TGTGCCAGCAGTGATTTAGGACAGGGCGAGTACGATGAGCAGTTCTTC
>NA|TRBJ1-1|NA|TRBV11-2
CASSLGGASEAFF
TGTGCCAGCAGCTTAGGGGGCGCGTCTGAAGCTTTCTTT
>few|TRBJ1-2|NA|TRBV18
CASSPTTRDGYTF
TGTGCCAGCTCACCGACCACGCGGGATGGCTACACCTTC
>NA|TRBJ2-3|TRBD2|TRBV6-4
CASSIGGGTDTQYF
TGTGCCAGCAGTATTGGGGGGGGAACAGATACGCAGTATTTT
>NA|TRBJ1-4|TRBD1|TRBV7-2
CASGGRQGYEKLFF
TGTGCCAGCGGGGGAAGACAGGGGTATGAAAAACTGTTTTTT
>NA|TRBJ1-3|NA|TRBV28
CASSLSPDLGNTIYF
TGTGCCAGCAGTCTTAGTCCGGACTTGGGGAACACCATATATTTT
>NA|TRBJ2-3|TRBD2|TRBV7-8
CASSLRSGGAGRDTQYF
TGTGCCAGCAGCTTAAGGAGCGGGGGGGCCGGCAGGGATACGCAGTATTTT
>NA|TRBJ1-3|TRBD1|TRBV11-1
CASSQPRRQGAVGNTIYF
TGTGCCAGCAGCCAGCCGCGTCGGCAGGGGGCTGTTGGAAACACCATATATTTT
>NA|TRBJ2-5|NA|TRBV18
CASSPGTKETQYF
TGTGCCAGCTCCCCCGGGACAAAGGAGACCCAGTACTTC
>NA|TRBJ2-7|TRBD1|TRBV6-5
CASSRDSKWHEQYF
TGTGCCAGCAGCCGGGACAGTAAGTGGCACGAGCAGTACTTC
>NA|TRBJ2-5|TRBD1|TRBV11-2
CASSLAPGTGTRETQYF
TGTGCCAGCAGCTTAGCACCCGGGACAGGGACCCGAGAGACCCAGTACTTC
>NA|TRBJ1-1|NA|TRBV19
CASSSSPTGSSTEAFF
TGTGCCAGTAGTTCAAGCCCAACAGGATCGAGCACTGAAGCTTTCTTT
>NA|TRBJ2-5|NA|TRBV19
CAAGGQETQYF
TGTGCCGCCGGAGGGCAAGAGACCCAGTACTTC
>NA|TRBJ2-3|NA|TRBV5-6
CASSLWVHTDTQYF
TGTGCCAGCAGCTTGTGGGTCCACACAGATACGCAGTATTTT
>NA|TRBJ1-3|NA|TRBV28
CASTLGGALSGNTIYF
TGTGCCAGCACCCTCGGAGGGGCTCTCTCTGGAAACACCATATATTTT
>few|TRBJ2-7|TRBD1|TRBV9
CASSRDRDRVREQYF
TGTGCCAGCAGCCGGGACCGGGACAGGGTGCGCGAGCAGTACTTC
>once|TRBJ1-4|TRBD1|TRBV2
CASSGGQVAGEKLFF
TGTGCCAGCAGCGGAGGACAGGTAGCGGGGGAAAAACTGTTTTTT
>NA|TRBJ2-2|TRBD1|TRBV10-2
CASSATGADTGELFF
TGCGCCAGCAGTGCAACAGGGGCGGACACCGGGGAGCTGTTTTTT
>once|TRBJ2-3|NA|TRBV28
CASTSRGLSTDTQYF
TGTGCCAGCACCTCCAGGGGCCTTAGCACAGATACGCAGTATTTT
>NA|TRBJ2-2|NA|TRBV27
CASSFGGGELFF
TGTGCCAGCAGTTTTGGGGGCGGGGAGCTGTTTTTT
>NA|TRBJ1-2|TRBD1|TRBV10-3
CASATGAGDNYGYTF
TGTGCCAGCGCGACAGGGGCCGGAGATAACTATGGCTACACCTTC